Included here is one T cell receptor beta chain sequence, with context. Its matching antigen is unknown. cDNA libraries of TCR beta carried unique molecular identifiers. Approximately 500,000 cDNA molecules were obtained from roughly 0.93 to 9.6 million T cells. TCRdb reprocessed the PCR reads with MiXCR, giving one entry per CDR3 protein. The table shows about 680,000 distinct CDR3 sequences, with 55% to 70% occurring only once. The sample originates from a study of post-analysis software for immune sequencing data. Study outcomes and limitations: When patients were compared with controls, a handful of TRBV segments were more frequent, TRBV5-6, TRBV5-1 and TRBV20-1 among them.

The V segment lost 5 bases and the J segment 0 bases; nucleotides outside the gene matches: 18. The length of the CDR3 is 19 residues. Germline CDR1 SGHVS, CDR2 FQNEAQ. The sequence came from a girl aged 2-10 years with multiple sclerosis. The chain has TRBV7-8 and TRBJ1-2; 7 positions agree with TRBD1. The sample taken for sequencing was blood. The chain's CDR3 is CASSLSRDSRDRPNYGYTF. The DNA for the CDR3 is TGTGCCAGCAGCCTTAGTAGAGACTCCCGGGACAGACCTAACTATGGCTACACCTTC.